This T cell receptor (beta chain) emerged from a study of blood T cells in healthy people across ages. Study-wide findings and caveats: Percentage of naive T cells showed a strong correlation with TCR beta diversity. A conclusive naive versus antigen-experienced comparison was prevented by the unsorted PBMCs. TCR beta diversity per million T cells fell roughly linearly with age. The study found more naive CD4+ cells and higher diversity in long-lived than aged donors.

This clonotype was recorded a few times. Its antigen is unknown. Through a sample-barcoded 5' primer and a J-beta primer mix, a second PCR was run for about 7 to 12 cycles. One entry per CDR3 protein, called by TCRdb with MiXCR from the 5' RACE reads. The table includes over 950,000 distinct CDR3 sequences, roughly 51% detected once. J lost 1 base, V lost 5 bases, and 13 bases had no gene match. The germline CDR1 and CDR2 sequences are SEHNR and FQNEAQ (reference sequence). This CDR3 has 19 residues. The origin of this receptor is a woman aged 55 to 70 in good health. The sample comprised blood. The chain recombines TRBV7-9 with TRBJ2-5, with TRBD2 matching 13 bases. The CDR3 protein is CASSPYRTSGRGSQETQYF. Written as DNA, the CDR3 is TGTGCCAGCAGCCCCTATAGGACTAGCGGGAGAGGCTCCCAAGAGACCCAGTACTTC.